This T cell receptor beta chain was captured in a study of cytomegalovirus exposure and HLA in healthy donors. About the study: Earlier findings included nearly 120 million unique TCR beta sequences obtained from 150 million to 200 million T cells.

PCR primers comprised 60 Vbeta and 13 Jbeta primers. Data came from immunoSEQ multiplex PCR; TCRdb stores just in-frame clones and leaves some out. The repertoire holds about 86,000 clones, with about 76% as singletons. Trimming shortened V by 10 bases and J by 7 bases, and 19 bases separated the two germline ends. The CDR3 totals 13 residues. Germline V gene data show CDR1 as MNHNS and CDR2 as SASEGT. What was sequenced was PBMCs. The clonotype was recovered from a woman aged 35 to 49 in good health and CMV-seropositive. V and J are TRBV6-1 and TRBJ1-1; tentatively, D is TRBD1 (6 bases). The CDR3 DNA reads as TGTGCCACCCTCTCAATCCGACAGGTTGAAGCTTTCTTT. This codes for CATLSIRQVEAFF.